The 14 T cell receptor beta chains given below trace back to one sample, sequenced in a study of cytomegalovirus exposure and HLA in healthy donors. With 60 Vbeta and 13 Jbeta primers, the PCR was carried out. TCRdb's copy holds only in-frame clones and misses some; the assay was immunoSEQ multiplex PCR. Of some 100,000 clones listed, 79% are singletons. The sample consisted of PBMCs. The source is a female donor in good health and CMV-seropositive.

The chain combines TRBV6-5 with TRBJ2-1, with 7 nucleotides matching TRBD2. Germline V gene lookup returns CDR1 MNHEY and CDR2 SVGAGI. This CDR3 has 15 residues. Trimming at V came to 6 bases and at J to 4 bases, leaving 9 bases not matched to a gene. The CDR3, as DNA: TGTGCCAGCAGACGCGGGGGAGGGTCGTACAATGAGCAGTTCTTC. Its protein product is CASRRGGGSYNEQFF.

The chain joins TRBV6-5 to TRBJ2-3; D remains unclear. The germline V gene encodes CDR1 MNHEY and CDR2 SVGAGI. The length of the CDR3 is 13 residues. V was clipped by 4 bases and J by 2 bases, with 7 bases between them. CDR3 sequence (DNA): TGTGCCAGCAGTTCCGCGTACACAGATACGCAGTATTTT. Translating gives CASSSAYTDTQYF.

The genes are TRBV19 and TRBJ2-1, with 12 bases fitting TRBD2. CDR3 length: 16 amino acids. J gave up 6 bases and V 5 bases, and 8 bases lay outside the gene matches. CDR1 LNHDA and CDR2 SQIVND come from the germline V gene (reference sequence). The CDR3 DNA follows: TGTGCCAGTAGTGGGCTAGCGGGAGGGCCGGGCAATGAGCAGTTCTTC. Its translation: CASSGLAGGPGNEQFF.

J is TRBJ2-3 and V is TRBV4-2; D might be TRBD2 (6 bases). V lost 4 bases, J lost 12 bases, and 14 bases lay in between. Germline values: CDR1 LGHNA, CDR2 YNFKEQ. The CDR3 consists of 12 residues. The DNA for the CDR3 is TGTGCCAGCAGCCCGCAACGGGACTCCCAGTATTTT. Its translation: CASSPQRDSQYF.

This clone was observed a few times. The chain combines TRBV6-1 with TRBJ1-2; D possibly corresponds to TRBD1 (6 bases). Trimming took off 6 bases at V and 1 base at J, with 12 bases between the two ends. This CDR3 region has 14 residues. Per germline, CDR1 MNHNS and CDR2 SASEGT. CDR3 coding DNA: TGTGCCAGCAGCCTGGACAGTAATAACTATGGCTACACCTTC. It translates to CASSLDSNNYGYTF.

CDR3 nucleotides: TGCGCCAGCAGCACGGGCCCGGGGGACTCCTACGAGCAGTACTTC. Amino acids: CASSTGPGDSYEQYF. The chain uses TRBV5-1 and TRBJ2-7; D perhaps matches TRBD2 (6 bases). Between the trimmed V and J ends, which lost 4 bases and 0 bases, there was a span of 14 bases. This CDR3 region has 15 residues. Per germline, CDR1 SGHRS and CDR2 YFSETQ.

This chain joins TRBV9 and TRBJ2-3; 9 bases fit TRBD1. The germline V gene has CDR1 SGDLS and CDR2 YYNGEE. The CDR3 runs 17 residues. The trim removed 3 bases at V and 5 bases at J, leaving 13 bases unmatched. The CDR3 region is CASSGSPRDRVVDTQYF. In DNA, the CDR3 is TGTGCCAGCAGCGGGTCTCCCCGGGACAGGGTAGTAGATACGCAGTATTTT.

This rearrangement joins TRBV6-6 to TRBJ2-7; maybe TRBD2 (6 bases). CDR3 length: 15 amino acids. CDR1 is MNHNY, CDR2 SVGAGI, per germline (reference sequence). With 2 bases removed from V and 0 bases from J, the gap between germline ends came to 11 bases. This chain's CDR3 is CASSYGGDTSYEQYF. CDR3 DNA: TGTGCCAGCAGTTACGGAGGGGATACCTCCTACGAGCAGTACTTC.

The chain has TRBV19 and TRBJ2-7, with D perhaps TRBD2 (7 bases). This CDR3 region has 13 residues. Per germline, CDR1 LNHDA and CDR2 SQIVND (reference sequence). V lost 7 bases to trimming and J lost 5 bases, with 15 bases between them. In nucleotides, the CDR3 is TGTGCCAGTAAAGGGGGGGATGTAAACGAGCAGTACTTC. Its protein is CASKGGDVNEQYF.

In its sample, this clone was seen once. This sequence joins TRBV7-6 and TRBJ2-3, with TRBD2 identical over 12 bases. This CDR3 is 17 amino acids long. The germline CDR1 and CDR2 sequences are SGHVS and FNYEAQ. V shed 5 bases, J shed 5 bases, and the junction held 11 bases outside the gene matches. CDR3 sequence (DNA): TGTGCCAGCAGCGCGGGCCTAGCGGGGGGGCCGGAAGATACGCAGTATTTT. Translated: CASSAGLAGGPEDTQYF. The full variable domain, completed using reference TRBV7-6 and TRBJ2-3, is GAGVSQSPRYKVTKRGQDVALRCDPISGHVSLYWYRQALGQGPEFLTYFNYEAQQDKSGLPNDRFSAERPEGSISTLTIQRTEQRDSAMYRCASSAGLAGGPEDTQYFGPGTRLTVL.

This chain joins TRBV7-9 and TRBJ2-7, with 9 bases fitting TRBD2. The CDR3 covers 17 residues. The trim removed 5 bases at V and 2 bases at J, leaving 13 bases unmatched. From germline, CDR1 is SEHNR and CDR2 FQNEAQ (reference sequence). The CDR3 spells CASSPRLPSGATYEQYF. The CDR3 DNA follows: TGTGCCAGCAGCCCACGTCTGCCTAGCGGGGCTACCTACGAGCAGTACTTC.

The chain is built from TRBV7-9 and TRBJ1-2; tentatively, D is TRBD1 (6 bases). CDR3 length: 12 amino acids. V lost 5 bases, J lost 7 bases, and 11 bases lay in between. CDR1 is SEHNR and CDR2 is FQNEAQ in the germline V gene (reference sequence). The CDR3 DNA reads as TGTGCCAGCAGCCAATACAGGGCTGGCTACACCTTC. Translation: CASSQYRAGYTF.

V is TRBV4-3 and J is TRBJ1-4, with 9 bases lining up with TRBD1. The length of the CDR3 is 15 residues. V lost 5 bases and J lost 10; bases outside the gene matches: 11. Germline CDR1 reads LGHNA; CDR2 reads YSLEER. The chain's CDR3 is CASSFRDRESGKLFF. Written as DNA, the CDR3 is TGCGCCAGCAGCTTCCGGGACAGGGAATCTGGAAAACTGTTTTTT.

This chain uses TRBV5-4 with TRBJ1-6, with 7 bases fitting TRBD1. The CDR3 extends over 14 amino acids. V gave up 5 bases and J gave up 4 bases; unmatched junction bases: 3. Germline V gene sequence: CDR1 SGHNT, CDR2 YYREEE (reference sequence). CDR3 coding DNA: TGTGCCAGCAGATCGGGACAGTATAATTCACCCCTCCACTTT. Translation gives CASRSGQYNSPLHF.